This T cell receptor beta chain was sequenced in a study of blood T cell repertoires in COVID-19. Study-level information: COVID-19 samples, acute and convalescent, were from the United States, Italy and Spain. PBMCs, B-cell-depleted T cells, or T cells provided the cDNA or gDNA that made up the material.

This CDR3 comprises 15 residues. V lost 2 bases and J lost 5; bases outside the gene matches: 2. Germline values: CDR1 SGHRS, CDR2 YFSETQ. Assay used: immunoSEQ multiplex PCR; TCRdb lists only in-frame clones, some missing. The sample includes 400,000 to 500,000 clones, roughly 90% of them seen just once. Participant age was about 18 to 95 years, and participants resided in fewer than 25 US areas. Donors in Cohort 3 who had recovered were those with two negative PCRs, healthcare professional clearance, or resolution of their symptoms. The V gene is TRBV5-1, the J gene TRBJ2-1, with 12 bases identical to TRBD2. The clonotype comes from a middle-aged woman who had recovered from COVID-19. Sequenced sample: PBMCs or T cells enriched from blood (not recorded which). CDR3 amino acids: CASSLLAGGDNEQFF. The CDR3 nucleotides read TGCGCCAGCAGCTTACTAGCGGGAGGCGACAATGAGCAGTTCTTC.